Listed below are T cell receptor beta chains from one sample, sequenced in a study of circulating CD8 cells and anti-PD-1 response in melanoma. MiXCR, run by TCRdb on the reads, gives a single entry per CDR3 protein. The sample lists approximately 560 distinct CDR3 sequences, around 6.5% occurring once. Source: CD8+ T cells from PBMCs, taken at baseline or after one month of anti-PD-1 therapy (not recorded which). Source of these receptors: a human donor with melanoma. The CDR3 runs from the conserved cysteine through the conserved F or W. The D gene is left open where the match is weak. The size entry gives how often the clone was seen (once, few, many) or a class if it is expanded.

size	V	J	D	CDR3	DNA
medium-sized	TRBV12-3/TRBV12-4	TRBJ2-3	NA	CASSLWTPTDTQYF	TGTGCCAGCAGTCTATGGACTCCCACAGATACGCAGTATTTT
large	TRBV2	TRBJ2-1	NA	CASREYGTGYNEQFF	TGTGCCAGCAGGGAATATGGGACTGGCTACAATGAGCAGTTCTTC
large	TRBV29-1	TRBJ2-7	NA	CSVEDSGDEQYF	TGCAGCGTTGAAGATTCCGGGGACGAGCAGTACTTC
large	TRBV21-1	TRBJ2-1	NA	CASRGDEDENEQFF	TGTGCCAGCAGGGGGGACGAGGATGAGAATGAGCAGTTCTTC
large	TRBV29-1	TRBJ2-7	TRBD2	CSGGGVSEQYF	TGCAGCGGGGGGGGTGTGAGCGAGCAGTACTTC
medium-sized	TRBV20-1	TRBJ1-1	NA	CSARALDRQNTEAFF	TGCAGTGCTAGAGCCTTGGACAGACAGAACACTGAAGCTTTCTTT
medium-sized	TRBV30	TRBJ1-5	NA	CAWSAGDNQPQHF	TGTGCCTGGAGTGCCGGGGATAATCAGCCCCAGCATTTT
large	TRBV19	TRBJ2-7	NA	CASDPVSQAGEQYF	TGTGCCTCCGATCCCGTTTCACAGGCGGGCGAGCAGTACTTC
medium-sized	TRBV12-3/TRBV12-4	TRBJ2-7	NA	CASRTAGYEQYF	TGTGCCAGCCGAACGGCGGGCTACGAGCAGTACTTC
large	TRBV19	TRBJ2-7	TRBD2	CASSVTSGGFNEQYF	TGTGCCAGTAGTGTCACTAGCGGGGGGTTTAACGAGCAGTACTTC
large	TRBV20-1	TRBJ2-1	TRBD2	CSASQLAGDYNEQFF	TGCAGTGCTAGCCAACTAGCGGGGGACTACAATGAGCAGTTCTTC
medium-sized	TRBV25-1	TRBJ2-7	NA	CASSAISYEQYF	TGTGCCAGCAGCGCGATCTCCTACGAGCAGTACTTC
medium-sized	TRBV11-1	TRBJ2-1	TRBD2	CASRLRTSGGNEQFF	TGTGCCAGCAGGTTGCGGACTAGCGGGGGAAATGAGCAGTTCTTC
large	TRBV7-2	TRBJ2-7	NA	CASSLVGPGARGPPYEQYF	TGTGCCAGCAGCTTAGTAGGACCGGGTGCGCGGGGGCCACCCTACGAGCAGTACTTC